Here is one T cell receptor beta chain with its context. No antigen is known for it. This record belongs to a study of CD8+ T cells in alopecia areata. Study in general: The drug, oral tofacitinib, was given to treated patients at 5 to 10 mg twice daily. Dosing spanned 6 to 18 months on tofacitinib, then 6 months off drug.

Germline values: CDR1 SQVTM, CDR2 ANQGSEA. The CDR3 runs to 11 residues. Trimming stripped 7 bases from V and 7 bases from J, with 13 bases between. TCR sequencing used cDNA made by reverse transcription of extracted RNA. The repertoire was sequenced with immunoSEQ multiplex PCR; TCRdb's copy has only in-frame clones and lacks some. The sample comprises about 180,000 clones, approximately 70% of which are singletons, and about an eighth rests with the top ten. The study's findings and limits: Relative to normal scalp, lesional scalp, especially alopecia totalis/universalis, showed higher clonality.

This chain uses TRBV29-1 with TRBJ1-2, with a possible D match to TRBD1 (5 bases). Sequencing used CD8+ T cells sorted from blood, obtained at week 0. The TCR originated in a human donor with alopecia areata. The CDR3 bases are TGCAGCGACCAGGACATATCTGGCTACACCTTC. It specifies CSDQDISGYTF.